The 27 T cell receptor beta chains reported below all come from one sample, sequenced in a study of cytomegalovirus exposure and HLA in healthy donors. Primers included in the PCR were 60 Vbeta and 13 Jbeta primers. TCRdb's table, derived via immunoSEQ multiplex PCR, lists solely in-frame clones and lacks some. The repertoire has 95,000 to 150,000 clones, roughly 82% of them found once; the top ten carry roughly 4%. The sample consisted of PBMCs. The receptors come from a human donor in good health.

The rearrangement uses TRBV9 and TRBJ1-1; 7 bases map to TRBD1. Germline V gene lookup returns CDR1 SGDLS and CDR2 YYNGEE. Trimming took 0 bases from V and 4 from J; bases not matched to a gene: 3. This CDR3 has 14 amino acids. The CDR3 spells CASSVGDSFTEAFF. For the CDR3, the DNA is TGTGCCAGCAGCGTAGGGGACAGTTTCACTGAAGCTTTCTTT. The full variable domain, with the rest looked up from reference TRBV9 and TRBJ1-1, is DSGVTQTPKHLITATGQRVTLRCSPRSGDLSVYWYQQSLDQGLQFLIQYYNGEERAKGNILERFSAQQFPDLHSELNLSSLELGDSALYFCASSVGDSFTEAFFGQGTRLTVV.

The genes are TRBV28 and TRBJ1-1; D not resolved. This CDR3 is 18 amino acids long. The germline V gene encodes CDR1 MDHEN and CDR2 SYDVKM. With 5 bases removed from V and 0 bases from J, the gap between germline ends came to 22 bases. Written as DNA, the CDR3 is TGTGCCAGCAGTCAATCAAACGGACTCGGGAGCATGAACACTGAAGCTTTCTTT. Residues: CASSQSNGLGSMNTEAFF.

The chain has TRBV19 and TRBJ2-5, with 12 bases aligning to TRBD2. The germline V gene encodes CDR1 LNHDA and CDR2 SQIVND (reference sequence). The CDR3 totals 16 residues. Unmatched junction bases numbered 10, after V lost 6 bases and J lost 5 bases. Written as DNA, the CDR3 is TGTGCCAGTAGCCCCCCTAGCGGGAGGGCCGGTGAGACCCAGTACTTC. This encodes CASSPPSGRAGETQYF.

This chain links TRBV18 with TRBJ2-3; possibly TRBD1 for D (5 bases). The CDR3 loop spans 18 amino acids. The germline CDR1 and CDR2 sequences are KGHSH and LQKENI. Trimming removed 2 bases at V and 4 bases at J, with 22 bases between. In DNA, the CDR3 is TGTGCCAGCTCACCAGGGCAGGGTACCCCGCTGATTGCAGATACGCAGTATTTT. This gives the protein CASSPGQGTPLIADTQYF.

The chain has TRBV7-2 and TRBJ1-5, with D possibly matching TRBD1 (5 bases). CDR3 length: 17 residues. V gave up 5 bases and J gave up 2 bases, with 19 bases separating them. CDR1 is SGHTA, CDR2 FQGNSA, per germline. The CDR3 region is CASSLGQRNQGNQPQHF. Here the CDR3 DNA reads TGTGCCAGCAGCCTAGGACAACGGAATCAAGGCAATCAGCCCCAGCATTTT.

This rearrangement joins TRBV5-1 to TRBJ2-2; the D gene is possibly TRBD2 (5 bases). The CDR3 spans 16 residues. Germline CDR1 SGHRS, CDR2 YFSETQ. Trimming took off 4 bases at V and 4 bases at J, with 17 bases between the two ends. The CDR3 reads CASSPSGGRSTGELFF. CDR3 coding DNA: TGCGCCAGCAGCCCCTCCGGCGGGCGGTCCACCGGGGAGCTGTTTTTT.

The chain combines TRBV28 with TRBJ2-6; 7 bases map to TRBD1. Germline lookup yields CDR1 MDHEN and CDR2 SYDVKM. The CDR3 covers 18 residues. V was pared by 5 bases and J by 0 bases, with 10 bases of the junction left unmatched. CDR3 sequence (DNA): TGTGCCAGCAGTCCGCCCGGGACAGCGAGCTCTGGGGCCAACGTCCTGACTTTC. Translation: CASSPPGTASSGANVLTF.

This CDR3 reads CASSASAAQMDEQFF. The CDR3 nucleotides are TGTGCCAGCAGCGCGTCGGCAGCACAGATGGATGAGCAGTTCTTC. This sequence joins TRBV9 and TRBJ2-1; D gene unclear. The CDR3 runs to 15 residues. CDR1 and CDR2 (germline): SGDLS, YYNGEE. The germline V and J ends were trimmed by 3 bases and 8 bases, with 18 bases remaining between them.

The chain joins TRBV19 to TRBJ1-2; 9 nucleotides line up with TRBD1. This CDR3 has 15 amino acids. Trimming at V came to 5 bases and at J to 6 bases, leaving 10 bases not matched to a gene. Germline lookup yields CDR1 LNHDA and CDR2 SQIVND (reference sequence). The CDR3 loop reads CASSSLTGGLNGYTF. CDR3 DNA sequence: TGTGCCAGTAGTTCCCTAACAGGGGGCTTGAATGGCTACACCTTC.

The V gene is TRBV6-5, the J gene TRBJ2-7, with TRBD1 matching over 9 bases. The CDR3 is made up of 15 amino acids. Germline CDR1 is MNHEY and CDR2 is SVGAGI. Trimming took 6 bases from V and 5 from J; bases not matched to a gene: 11. The CDR3 DNA reads as TGTGCCAGCAGGAACTCCGGGACAGGGCGCCACGAGCAGTACTTC. It encodes CASRNSGTGRHEQYF.

In this sample, this clone turned up a few times. The genes are TRBV7-6 and TRBJ2-7; D may be TRBD1 (6 bases). The CDR3 sequence is 14 residues long. With 4 bases removed from V and 2 bases from J, the gap between germline ends came to 12 bases. Germline V gene lookup returns CDR1 SGHVS and CDR2 FNYEAQ. CDR3 sequence (DNA): TGTGCCAGCAGCTCCCGGACAGAGACCTACGAGCAGTACTTC. Translation gives CASSSRTETYEQYF.

The CDR3 DNA is TGTGCCAGCAGCCCGCTCCCGACCAGGGTCAATCAGCCCCAGCATTTT. It translates to CASSPLPTRVNQPQHF. This sequence joins TRBV7-2 and TRBJ1-5, with D tentatively TRBD1 (5 bases). The CDR3 contains 16 residues. V lost 5 bases, J lost 3 bases, and 17 bases lay in between. Per germline, CDR1 SGHTA and CDR2 FQGNSA.

The rearrangement joins TRBV11-3 to TRBJ2-7, with a possible D match to TRBD1 (6 bases). This CDR3 region has 12 residues. Germline assignment: CDR1 SGHNT and CDR2 YENEEA. V was pared by 5 bases and J by 10 bases, with 15 bases between. CDR3 sequence reads: CASSPPDSGQYF. The CDR3 coding sequence is TGTGCCAGCAGCCCGCCGGACAGTGGCCAGTACTTC.

V is TRBV5-1 and J is TRBJ2-1; tentative D call: TRBD1 (5 bases). V was shortened by 0 bases and J by 4 bases, with 8 bases between the two germline ends. Germline V CDR1 and CDR2: SGHRS, YFSETQ. The CDR3 consists of 14 residues. The DNA for the CDR3 is TGCGCCAGCAGCTTGGGGGGCCCATACAATGAGCAGTTCTTC. This codes for CASSLGGPYNEQFF. The full variable domain, rest sourced from reference TRBV5-1 and TRBJ2-1, is KAGVTQTPRYLIKTRGQQVTLSCSPISGHRSVSWYQQTPGQGLQFLFEYFSETQRNKGNFPGRFSGRQFSNSRSEMNVSTLELGDSALYLCASSLGGPYNEQFFGPGTRLTVL.

This clone was observed a few times. The chain carries TRBV9 and TRBJ2-5; D is unresolved. Trimming shortened V by 2 bases and J by 5 bases, and 7 bases separated the two germline ends. Germline-derived CDR1 and CDR2 are SGDLS and YYNGEE. The CDR3 runs to 12 residues. CDR3 region: CASSVREETQYF. CDR3 coding DNA: TGTGCCAGCAGCGTCCGCGAGGAGACCCAGTACTTC.

This clone occurred a few times. V is TRBV5-5 and J is TRBJ2-7, with 8 bases matching TRBD1. This CDR3 has 16 amino acids. Germline loops: CDR1 SGHKS, CDR2 YYEKEE (reference sequence). The V gene end was trimmed by 5 bases and the J gene end by 1 base; junction bases not matched to a gene: 11. The CDR3 sequence: CASRPTTGQVSYEQYF. The CDR3 coding sequence is TGTGCCAGCAGACCAACCACGGGACAGGTGTCCTACGAGCAGTACTTC.

This rearrangement joins TRBV10-3 to TRBJ2-5; 8 nucleotides match TRBD1. The trim removed 3 bases at V and 3 bases at J, leaving 3 bases unmatched. The germline V gene encodes CDR1 ENHRY and CDR2 SYGVKD. The CDR3 totals 14 residues. CDR3 bases: TGTGCCATCAGTGAAACGGACAGGGAAGAGACCCAGTACTTC. Protein sequence: CAISETDREETQYF.

To note about this clone: The same CDR3 arises from other DNA sequences in this sample as well. The chain carries TRBV5-1 and TRBJ2-5; the match to TRBD1 covers 7 bases. The CDR3 consists of 14 residues. CDR1 and CDR2 (germline): SGHRS, YFSETQ. V shed 5 bases, J shed 1 base, and the junction held 5 bases outside the gene matches. CDR3 nucleotides: TGCGCCAGCAGTCTAGGGGGCGGCCAAGAGACCCAGTACTTC. It is translated as CASSLGGGQETQYF.

The chain employs TRBV29-1 and TRBJ2-3; D might be TRBD1 (6 bases). Germline-derived CDR1 and CDR2 are SQVTM and ANQGSEA. The V and J ends lost 7 bases and 4 bases respectively, with 21 bases between them. The CDR3 covers 15 residues. The CDR3 reads CSAGRGGPGPDTQYF. DNA for the CDR3: TGCAGCGCGGGGAGAGGGGGTCCCGGCCCAGATACGCAGTATTTT.

The chain is built from TRBV2 and TRBJ2-1; 14 positions match TRBD2. With 6 bases clipped from V and 6 bases from J, the junction kept 4 bases outside the gene matches. CDR1 SNHLY and CDR2 FYNNEI come from the germline V gene. The CDR3 runs 15 residues. CDR3 DNA sequence: TGTGCCAGCAGCAAGACTAGCGGGAGGGGCAATGAGCAGTTCTTC. It specifies CASSKTSGRGNEQFF. The whole variable domain, filled in from reference TRBV2 and TRBJ2-1, reads EPEVTQTPSHQVTQMGQEVILRCVPISNHLYFYWYRQILGQKVEFLVSFYNNEISEKSEIFDDQFSVERPDGSNFTLKIRSTKLEDSAMYFCASSKTSGRGNEQFFGPGTRLTVL.

This rearrangement joins TRBV7-6 to TRBJ2-5, with 8 bases fitting TRBD2. The end of the DNA is better explained by TRBJ2-7, so the J call may be wrong. Germline V gives CDR1 SGHVS, CDR2 FNYEAQ. The CDR3 has 13 residues. The CDR3 loop reads CASSSLSGDEQYF. Written as DNA, the CDR3 is TGTGCCAGCAGCTCCCTTAGCGGGGACGAGCAGTACTTC.

V and J are TRBV7-9 and TRBJ2-3; TRBD1 aligns across 7 bases. CDR1 SEHNR and CDR2 FQNEAQ come from the germline V gene (reference sequence). This CDR3 has 15 residues. V trimming: 5 bases; J trimming: 2 bases; junction bases outside the gene matches: 7. The CDR3 DNA reads TGTGCCAGCAGCCAGAGCAGGGGGTTCACAGATACGCAGTATTTT. Translation gives CASSQSRGFTDTQYF.

This chain uses TRBV9 with TRBJ2-1, with 9 positions matching TRBD2. J gave up 4 bases and V 2 bases, and 7 bases lay outside the gene matches. The CDR3 loop spans 16 amino acids. CDR1 SGDLS and CDR2 YYNGEE come from the germline V gene. This CDR3 reads CASSVGSGSTYNEQFF. As DNA, the CDR3 is TGTGCCAGCAGCGTGGGTAGCGGGAGCACGTACAATGAGCAGTTCTTC. Drawing the rest from reference TRBV9 and TRBJ2-1, the complete variable domain is DSGVTQTPKHLITATGQRVTLRCSPRSGDLSVYWYQQSLDQGLQFLIQYYNGEERAKGNILERFSAQQFPDLHSELNLSSLELGDSALYFCASSVGSGSTYNEQFFGPGTRLTVL.

In its sample, this clone was seen once. The sample has other DNA sequences that encode this CDR3 too. The gene calls are TRBV28 and TRBJ2-1; D call uncertain. From germline, CDR1 is MDHEN and CDR2 SYDVKM. V lost 3 bases, J lost 0 bases, and 3 bases lay in between. The CDR3 length is 13 residues. The CDR3 protein is CASSFRSYNEQFF. DNA of the CDR3: TGTGCCAGCAGTTTCCGCTCCTACAATGAGCAGTTCTTC.

This clone has more than one count but fewer than ten. V gene TRBV2 combines with J gene TRBJ1-4, with D maybe TRBD1 (6 bases). The V end was cut by 6 bases, the J end by 0 bases, with 14 bases between. This CDR3 comprises 16 residues. Germline CDR1 and CDR2: SNHLY and FYNNEI. The CDR3 DNA is TGTGCCAGCAGGGGGGACACAGTTGCAACTAATGAAAAACTGTTTTTT. It encodes CASRGDTVATNEKLFF. The variable domain in full, completed from reference TRBV2 and TRBJ1-4, reads EPEVTQTPSHQVTQMGQEVILRCVPISNHLYFYWYRQILGQKVEFLVSFYNNEISEKSEIFDDQFSVERPDGSNFTLKIRSTKLEDSAMYFCASRGDTVATNEKLFFGSGTQLSVL.

J is TRBJ2-2 and V is TRBV5-1; D is perhaps TRBD1 (7 bases). Trimming cost V 7 bases and J 6 bases, with 16 bases left between them. CDR1 is SGHRS and CDR2 is YFSETQ in the germline V gene. The CDR3 spans 14 residues. The CDR3 nucleotides are TGCGCCAGCGGGAACCAGGGGGGCTCCGGGGAGCTGTTTTTT. Translating it yields CASGNQGGSGELFF. The variable domain in full, completed from reference TRBV5-1 and TRBJ2-2, reads KAGVTQTPRYLIKTRGQQVTLSCSPISGHRSVSWYQQTPGQGLQFLFEYFSETQRNKGNFPGRFSGRQFSNSRSEMNVSTLELGDSALYLCASGNQGGSGELFFGEGSRLTVL.

The rearrangement joins TRBV7-4 to TRBJ1-5; 9 bases are shared with TRBD1. Germline CDR1 reads SGHVT; CDR2 reads SQSDAQ. Trimming cost V 1 base and J 1 base; bases outside gene matches: 8. This CDR3 region has 18 residues. CDR3 DNA: TGTGCCAGCAGCTTAGGGCTCAGGGGACAGGGAAGCAATCAGCCCCAGCATTTT. Its translation is CASSLGLRGQGSNQPQHF.